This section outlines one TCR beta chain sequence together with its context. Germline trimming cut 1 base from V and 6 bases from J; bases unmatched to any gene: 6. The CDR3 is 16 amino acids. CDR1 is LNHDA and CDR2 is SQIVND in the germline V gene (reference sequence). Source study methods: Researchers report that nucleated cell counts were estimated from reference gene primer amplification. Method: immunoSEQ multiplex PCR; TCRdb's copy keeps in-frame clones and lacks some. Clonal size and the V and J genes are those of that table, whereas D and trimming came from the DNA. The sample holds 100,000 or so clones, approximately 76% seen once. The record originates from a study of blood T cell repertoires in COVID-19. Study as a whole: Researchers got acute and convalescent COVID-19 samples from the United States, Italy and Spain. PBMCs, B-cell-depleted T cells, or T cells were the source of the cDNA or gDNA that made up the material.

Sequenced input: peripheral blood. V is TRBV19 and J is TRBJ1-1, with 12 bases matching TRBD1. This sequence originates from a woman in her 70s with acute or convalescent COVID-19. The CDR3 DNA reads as TGTGCCAGTAGTATAGCCCAGGGACAGGGGGCAGCTGAAGCTTTCTTT. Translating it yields CASSIAQGQGAAEAFF.